The 9 T cell receptor beta chains given below trace back to one sample, sequenced in a study of blood T cell repertoires in COVID-19. Profiling relied on immunoSEQ multiplex PCR, and the TCRdb table lists in-frame clones only, not all of them. The sample consists of a few hundred thousand clones, approximately 90% of them appearing once. The sequencing input was peripheral blood. The receptors here all came from a woman in her sixties with acute or convalescent COVID-19.

This rearrangement joins TRBV3-1 (or the pseudogene TRBV3-2) to TRBJ2-7; a weak D match, TRBD1 (5 bases). V lost 3 bases, J lost 3 bases, and 12 bases lay in between. In germline, CDR1 is LGHDT, CDR2 YNNKEL (reference sequence). There are 14 residues in the CDR3. CDR3 protein: CASSQISGFYEQYF. CDR3 nucleotides: TGTGCCAGCAGCCAGATCTCAGGGTTCTACGAGCAGTACTTC.

The chain employs TRBV2 and TRBJ2-7, with 7 bases lining up with TRBD1. The germline gives CDR1 SNHLY, CDR2 FYNNEI. CDR3 length equals 15 residues. With 7 bases clipped from V and 4 bases from J, the junction kept 13 bases outside the gene matches. This chain's CDR3 is CASKKEGTAIYEQYF. CDR3 DNA sequence: TGTGCCAGCAAGAAGGAAGGGACAGCCATTTACGAGCAGTACTTC.

The chain has TRBV19 and TRBJ1-5; TRBD1 matches 7 bases. The CDR3 runs 15 residues. The junction had 13 bases not matched to a gene; V was cut back by 7 bases and J by 7 bases. Germline values: CDR1 LNHDA, CDR2 SQIVND (reference sequence). CDR3 residues: CASTVRDRVRQPQHF. CDR3 DNA: TGTGCCAGTACCGTCAGAGACAGGGTTCGGCAGCCCCAGCATTTT.

The genes are TRBV29-1 and TRBJ2-7; D is unclear. CDR1 is SQVTM, CDR2 ANQGSEA, per germline. The CDR3 spans 9 residues. As DNA, the CDR3 is TGCAGTGACATTGACGAGCAGTACTTC. This encodes CSDIDEQYF.

The rearrangement joins TRBV7-2 to TRBJ1-3; D unclear. V lost 3 bases and J 3 bases, leaving 6 bases between the germline ends. CDR3 length: 13 residues. The germline CDR1 and CDR2 sequences are SGHTA and FQGNSA. CDR3 residues: CASSFGSGNTIYF. Written as DNA, the CDR3 is TGTGCCAGCAGCTTCGGTAGTGGAAACACCATATATTTT.

The J gene is TRBJ2-5, the V gene TRBV15; 9 nucleotides line up with TRBD1. CDR3 length equals 19 residues. Germline V lookup: CDR1 LNHNV, CDR2 YYDKDF (reference sequence). The trim removed 0 bases at V and 3 bases at J, leaving 14 bases unmatched. CDR3 in DNA: TGTGCCACCAGCAGAGATTTGATCCTCCCCCGACAGGGGGAAGAGACCCAGTACTTC. Protein: CATSRDLILPRQGEETQYF.

This clone has a handful of counts. This sequence joins TRBV3-1 (or the pseudogene TRBV3-2) and TRBJ1-2; 8 nucleotides match TRBD1. Germline-derived CDR1 and CDR2 are LGHDT and YNNKEL (reference sequence). The CDR3 contains 14 residues. V lost 0 bases to trimming and J lost 9 bases; unmatched junction nucleotides: 6. CDR3 DNA sequence: TGTGCCAGCAGCCAAGATGACAGGGGCGGGAGCTACACCTTC. This codes for CASSQDDRGGSYTF.

The rearrangement links TRBV28 to TRBJ1-5, with D perhaps matching TRBD1 (5 bases). V was cut by 3 bases and J by 0 bases, with 9 bases left in between. Per the germline V gene, CDR1 is MDHEN and CDR2 is SYDVKM. The CDR3 has 15 residues. The CDR3 here is CASSFGQGSNQPQHF. DNA for the CDR3: TGTGCCAGCAGTTTCGGGCAGGGTAGCAATCAGCCCCAGCATTTT.

The V gene is TRBV19, the J gene TRBJ1-1, with D possibly being TRBD1 (5 bases). The CDR3 loop spans 14 amino acids. The V gene lost 3 bases and the J gene lost 10 bases, with 18 bases spanning the gap. CDR1 LNHDA and CDR2 SQIVND come from the germline V gene (reference sequence). CDR3 sequence reads: CASSIPQYATGAFF. The CDR3 DNA sequence: TGTGCCAGTAGTATCCCCCAGTACGCAACAGGAGCTTTCTTT.